The clone carrying this T cell receptor (beta chain) was counted at least ten times. Antigen unknown. This specimen belongs to a study of early T cells in non-severe SARS-CoV-2 infection. At the level of the study: Chains from this unsorted whole-blood bulk RNA could not be paired. The study, taken as a whole, reports: Matches to VDJdb favored anti-spike CD8 responses and missed private and CD4 specificities.

Individual cDNA molecules each received unique molecular identifiers attached to them. TCRdb recomputed calls from the 5' RACE reads with MiXCR, one row per CDR3 protein. Of 74,000 or so distinct CDR3 sequences listed, around 13% are singletons. The V gene's germline CDR1 is SNHLY and CDR2 FYNNEI. The V and J ends lost 6 bases and 5 bases respectively, with 11 bases between them. This CDR3 has 12 residues. The chain combines TRBV2 with TRBJ2-7; the D gene is possibly TRBD1 (5 bases). The material sequenced was whole blood. The clonotype was recovered from an adult who was a healthcare worker with PCR-confirmed SARS-CoV-2 infection or an uninfected control (not recorded which). The CDR3 region is CASRDQGDEQYF. The DNA of the CDR3 is TGTGCCAGCAGGGACCAGGGTGACGAGCAGTACTTC.